This T cell receptor beta chain was sequenced for a study of CD8 T cells in ankylosing spondylitis. Generation of TCR beta libraries employed quantitative 5'-RACE incorporating molecular barcodes. In TCRdb, the 5' RACE reads were re-called with MiXCR into one record per CDR3 protein. The profile covers under 150,000 distinct CDR3 sequences, with approximately 8.4% appearing a single time and under 7.5% taken by the ten largest. To note about this clonotype: Its antigen remains unknown.

CDR1 is SQVTM, CDR2 ANQGSEA, per germline. The CDR3 loop spans 13 amino acids. Deletions cut 7 bases from V and 0 bases from J, with 11 bases between. Study-level results: Enrichment of disease-linked clones was reportedly significant in matched ankylosing spondylitis synovial fluid.

V gene TRBV29-1 combines with J gene TRBJ2-3; weak D call: TRBD2 (5 bases). Sequenced input: synovial fluid, either unsorted or a sorted T cell fraction (not recorded which). The clonotype comes from a male donor with ankylosing spondylitis. Here the CDR3 reads CSERVSSTDTQYF. The CDR3 DNA sequence: TGCAGCGAGAGGGTGTCGAGCACAGATACGCAGTATTTT.